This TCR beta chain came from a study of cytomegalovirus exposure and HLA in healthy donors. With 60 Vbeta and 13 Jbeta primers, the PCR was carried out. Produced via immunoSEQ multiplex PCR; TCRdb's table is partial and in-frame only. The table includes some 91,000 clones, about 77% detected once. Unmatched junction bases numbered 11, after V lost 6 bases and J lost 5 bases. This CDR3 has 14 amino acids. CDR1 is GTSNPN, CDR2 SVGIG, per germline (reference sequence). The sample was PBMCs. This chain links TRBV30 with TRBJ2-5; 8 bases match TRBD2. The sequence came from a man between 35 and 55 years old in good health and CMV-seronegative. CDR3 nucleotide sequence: TGTGCCTGCACCCCGGCGGGGGGCGCGGAGACCCAGTACTTC. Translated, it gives CACTPAGGAETQYF.